These 22 T cell receptor beta chains were sequenced from one sample in a study of cytomegalovirus exposure and HLA in healthy donors. The study ran its PCR with 60 Vbeta and 13 Jbeta primers. Measured with immunoSEQ multiplex PCR; TCRdb has only the in-frame clones, and not every one. The sample includes approximately 130,000 clones, roughly 80% of them seen just once. Source material: PBMCs. The receptors originated from a boy between 10 and 17 years old in good health and CMV-seronegative.

This chain links TRBV7-9 with TRBJ1-4, with 10 bases identical to TRBD1. The ends lost 5 bases at V and 7 bases at J; junction bases unmatched: 7. CDR1 and CDR2 (germline): SEHNR, FQNEAQ (reference sequence). The CDR3 sequence is 15 residues long. The CDR3 DNA is TGTGCCAGCAGCCTCGAGACAGGGGGCGGTGAAAAACTGTTTTTT. It translates to CASSLETGGGEKLFF.

The chain carries TRBV30 and TRBJ2-3; 8 bases line up with TRBD1. The V gene end was trimmed by 0 bases and the J gene end by 3 bases; junction bases not matched to a gene: 5. The length of the CDR3 is 15 residues. Germline V gene data show CDR1 as GTSNPN and CDR2 as SVGIG (reference sequence). CDR3 bases: TGTGCCTGGAGTGTAAACAGGGGGTTGACAGATACGCAGTATTTT. This gives the protein CAWSVNRGLTDTQYF. The whole variable domain, remainder taken from reference TRBV30 and TRBJ2-3, is SQTIHQWPATLVQPVGSPLSLECTVEGTSNPNLYWYRQAAGRGLQLLFYSVGIGQISSEVPQNLSASRPQDRQFILSSKKLLLSDSGFYLCAWSVNRGLTDTQYFGPGTRLTVL.

CDR3 sequence reads: CASSIGGVGQETQYF. The CDR3 region has the DNA TGTGCCAGCAGCATCGGGGGGGTGGGACAAGAGACCCAGTACTTC. This chain joins TRBV5-4 and TRBJ2-5, with 8 bases aligning to TRBD2. The CDR3 runs to 15 residues. Germline V gives CDR1 SGHNT, CDR2 YYREEE (reference sequence). V lost 4 bases to trimming and J lost 2 bases; unmatched junction nucleotides: 7.

This clone was found a few times. The chain joins TRBV2 to TRBJ2-1, with TRBD2 identical over 11 bases. Per the germline V gene, CDR1 is SNHLY and CDR2 is FYNNEI. The CDR3 length is 16 residues. Trimming removed 8 bases from V and 7 bases from J; junction bases left unmatched: 13. CDR3 nucleotides: TGTGCCAGCTTCAGAATTAGCGGGAGGGGTGCGAATGAGCAGTTCTTC. This codes for CASFRISGRGANEQFF.

V is TRBV11-3 and J is TRBJ2-6; D not resolved. CDR1 is SGHNT and CDR2 is YENEEA in the germline V gene. Trimming cost V 5 bases and J 1 base, with 12 bases left between them. CDR3 length: 16 amino acids. CDR3 nucleotides: TGTGCCAGCAGCCCCAGAGGTCAATCTGGGGCCAACGTCCTGACTTTC. The encoded protein is CASSPRGQSGANVLTF.

V gene TRBV6-1 combines with J gene TRBJ2-1; 11 bases align to TRBD2. The CDR3 runs 15 residues. CDR1 is MNHNS, CDR2 SASEGT, per germline. V lost 7 bases and J lost 10; bases outside the gene matches: 12. CDR3 in DNA: TGTGCCAGCACTCAAAACCCCATAGCGGGAGGGGAGCAGTTCTTC. As protein: CASTQNPIAGGEQFF.

The chain recombines TRBV11-2 with TRBJ2-5; D is perhaps TRBD2 (6 bases). This CDR3 has 14 amino acids. The germline CDR1 and CDR2 sequences are SGHAT and FQNNGV. Trimming pared 5 bases from V and 4 bases from J, leaving 14 bases between. This chain's CDR3 is CASSPLGRGETQYF. The CDR3 DNA sequence: TGTGCCAGCAGCCCTCTAGGGCGGGGAGAGACCCAGTACTTC.

V usage is TRBV30 and J usage is TRBJ1-4; D might be TRBD1 (6 bases). The CDR3 is 13 residues long. The V gene lost 2 bases and the J gene lost 8 bases, with 12 bases spanning the gap. Germline CDR1 is GTSNPN and CDR2 is SVGIG (reference sequence). The CDR3 DNA reads TGTGCCTGGAGTACCCATACAGGGGAAAAACTGTTTTTT. It yields the protein CAWSTHTGEKLFF.

The gene calls are TRBV6-1 and TRBJ1-1; D unclear. CDR3 length equals 15 residues. Trimming stripped 6 bases from V and 5 bases from J, with 19 bases between. Germline V CDR1 and CDR2: MNHNS, SASEGT. The DNA for the CDR3 is TGTGCCAGCAGCAACGGACCCGGGGAACTGACTGAAGCTTTCTTT. It codes for CASSNGPGELTEAFF.

On this clone itself: The junction does not match germline at one end; this may be a read error. The V and J genes are TRBV6-1 and TRBJ1-5; perhaps TRBD1 as D (5 bases). The V gene's germline CDR1 is MNHNS and CDR2 SASEGT. The CDR3 contains 11 residues. CDR3 bases: TGTGCCAGCAGTGCTGGCAGGGTATGGGATTTT. It specifies CASSAGRVWDF.

In its sample, this clone was seen a few times. V usage is TRBV6-5 and J usage is TRBJ1-4; possibly TRBD1 for D (5 bases). The CDR3 contains 13 residues. V gave up 8 bases and J gave up 5 bases, with 12 bases separating them. CDR1 is MNHEY, CDR2 SVGAGI, per germline. The CDR3 loop is CASADRPNEKLFF. In nucleotides, the CDR3 is TGTGCCAGCGCAGACAGACCGAATGAAAAACTGTTTTTT.

The rearrangement uses TRBV27 and TRBJ2-1; 12 bases are a match to TRBD2. The junction had 1 base not matched to a gene; V was cut back by 5 bases and J by 2 bases. The V gene's germline CDR1 is MNHEY and CDR2 SMNVEV (reference sequence). CDR3 length equals 15 residues. The CDR3 bases are TGTGCCAGCAGTCCTAGCGGGAGGGCCTACAATGAGCAGTTCTTC. This encodes CASSPSGRAYNEQFF.

J is TRBJ2-7 and V is TRBV13; D is perhaps TRBD1 (6 bases). CDR3 length equals 17 residues. Between the trimmed V and J ends, which lost 0 bases and 3 bases, there was a span of 18 bases. Per germline, CDR1 PRHDT and CDR2 FYEKMQ (reference sequence). CDR3 sequence (DNA): TGTGCCAGCAGCTTAGGCAAAATACAGGGTATGGTCTACGAGCAGTACTTC. This encodes CASSLGKIQGMVYEQYF.

The rearrangement uses TRBV27 and TRBJ2-7, with D possibly being TRBD1 (5 bases). V lost 5 bases to trimming and J lost 2 bases, with 13 bases between them. The CDR3 loop spans 14 amino acids. Germline CDR1 and CDR2: MNHEY and SMNVEV (reference sequence). The CDR3 DNA reads as TGTGCCAGCAGTCCCAGGGATAATGCCTACGAGCAGTACTTC. It codes for CASSPRDNAYEQYF.

In this sample, this clone turned up once. The chain has TRBV7-9 and TRBJ2-5; D is possibly TRBD1 (5 bases). V shed 5 bases and J shed 3 bases, with 13 bases lying between them. The CDR3 covers 14 residues. The germline V gene has CDR1 SEHNR and CDR2 FQNEAQ (reference sequence). CDR3 amino acids: CASSLGWGEETQYF. CDR3 sequence (DNA): TGTGCCAGCAGCCTGGGGTGGGGCGAAGAGACCCAGTACTTC. Supplemented by reference TRBV7-9 and TRBJ2-5, the full variable domain reads DTGVSQNPRHKITKRGQNVTFRCDPISEHNRLYWYRQTLGQGPEFLTYFQNEAQLEKSRLLSDRFSAERPKGSFSTLEIQRTEQGDSAMYLCASSLGWGEETQYFGPGTRLLVL.

This clone was observed a single time. This chain connects TRBV5-6 to TRBJ2-7; 11 nucleotides agree with TRBD1. Losses at the gene ends were 4 bases for V and 3 bases for J; bases not matched to a gene: 3. CDR1 SGHDT and CDR2 YYEEEE come from the germline V gene. This CDR3 comprises 14 residues. DNA for the CDR3: TGTGCCAGCAGCCTAGGGACAGGGGGCTACGAGCAGTACTTC. It codes for CASSLGTGGYEQYF. The full variable domain, in which reference TRBV5-6 and TRBJ2-7 provide the parts outside the CDR3, is DAGVTQSPTHLIKTRGQQVTLRCSPKSGHDTVSWYQQALGQGPQFIFQYYEEEERQRGNFPDRFSGHQFPNYSSELNVNALLLGDSALYLCASSLGTGGYEQYFGPGTRLTVT.

The gene calls are TRBV5-1 and TRBJ1-1; D is unresolved. CDR3 size: 17 residues. Germline V gives CDR1 SGHRS, CDR2 YFSETQ. Trimming removed 4 bases at V and 1 base at J, with 20 bases between. The CDR3: CASSLGGGPVGNTEAFF. The CDR3 nucleotides are TGCGCCAGCAGCCTCGGAGGAGGACCAGTGGGGAACACTGAAGCTTTCTTT. Drawing the rest from reference TRBV5-1 and TRBJ1-1, the complete variable domain is KAGVTQTPRYLIKTRGQQVTLSCSPISGHRSVSWYQQTPGQGLQFLFEYFSETQRNKGNFPGRFSGRQFSNSRSEMNVSTLELGDSALYLCASSLGGGPVGNTEAFFGQGTRLTVV.

This rearrangement joins TRBV4-3 to TRBJ2-6; possibly TRBD1 for D (5 bases). CDR1 LGHNA and CDR2 YSLEER come from the germline V gene. V shed 1 base and J shed 1 base, with 14 bases lying between them. CDR3 length: 18 amino acids. CDR3 region: CASSQGVQGSSGANVLTF. DNA for the CDR3: TGCGCCAGCAGCCAAGGAGTCCAGGGTTCATCTGGGGCCAACGTCCTGACTTTC.

The chain carries TRBV27 and TRBJ2-1; the D gene is possibly TRBD1 (7 bases). This CDR3 region has 14 residues. Germline V gene lookup returns CDR1 MNHEY and CDR2 SMNVEV (reference sequence). V was shortened by 5 bases and J by 10 bases, with 18 bases between the two germline ends. The CDR3 region has the DNA TGTGCCAGCAGTAGGGGGCTGCGGGGAGAAGAGCAGTTCTTC. Protein product: CASSRGLRGEEQFF.

V gene TRBV6-5 combines with J gene TRBJ2-5; D may be TRBD2 (5 bases). Germline CDR1 reads MNHEY; CDR2 reads SVGAGI. This CDR3 is built from 12 residues. V was trimmed by 8 bases and J by 7 bases, leaving 14 bases between them. CDR3 residues: CASGLARRTQYF. The CDR3 coding sequence is TGTGCCAGCGGACTCGCAAGGCGGACCCAGTACTTC.

This sequence joins TRBV6-5 and TRBJ1-1; D is perhaps TRBD1 (6 bases). V dropped 5 bases and J dropped 8 bases, with 21 bases sitting between them. The CDR3 covers 15 residues. In germline, CDR1 is MNHEY, CDR2 SVGAGI. The CDR3 here is CASSGGLSGLGEAFF. The CDR3 DNA reads TGTGCCAGCAGTGGGGGCCTAAGCGGACTGGGGGAAGCTTTCTTT.

The chain carries TRBV10-3 and TRBJ2-7; maybe TRBD1 (6 bases). V was pared by 5 bases and J by 0 bases, with 17 bases between. This CDR3 comprises 16 residues. Germline V gene data show CDR1 as ENHRY and CDR2 as SYGVKD. The CDR3 coding sequence is TGTGCCATCAGTTCCGGTAAGGGGGTCCTCTCCTACGAGCAGTACTTC. It translates to CAISSGKGVLSYEQYF.